These 16 T cell receptor beta chains were sequenced from one sample in a study of identical twins. TCRdb recomputed calls from the 5' RACE reads with MiXCR, one row per CDR3 protein. The sample includes about 200,000 distinct CDR3 sequences, approximately 15% of them seen just once. Another study also made use of these data, one on T cells expressing NK-cell markers.

The sequencing input was CD8+ T cells sorted from blood. The receptors stem from a woman in her late teens or twenties in good health.

J is TRBJ2-1 and V is TRBV11-2, with 9 bases identical to TRBD1. Germline CDR1 is SGHAT and CDR2 is FQNNGV. V shed 5 bases and J 10 bases; nucleotides not matched to a gene: 12. The CDR3 totals 15 residues. The CDR3 spells CASSPDRGYLEEQFF. DNA for the CDR3: TGTGCCAGCAGCCCGGACAGGGGATACTTAGAAGAGCAGTTCTTC.

The V and J genes are TRBV11-2 and TRBJ1-2; D unresolved. Germline values: CDR1 SGHAT, CDR2 FQNNGV. The V gene lost 6 bases and the J gene lost 4 bases, with 15 bases spanning the gap. The CDR3 is 14 residues long. This CDR3 is CASSPTGFGYGYTF. DNA of the CDR3: TGTGCCAGCAGTCCGACGGGGTTCGGCTATGGCTACACCTTC.

This clonotype turned up a few times. The chain has TRBV10-2 and TRBJ1-5; D is undetermined. Trimming took 3 bases from V and 6 from J, leaving 6 bases between them. This CDR3 has 12 amino acids. Germline V gene sequence: CDR1 WSHSY, CDR2 SAAADI. The DNA for the CDR3 is TGCGCCAGCAGTGAAATACTTCAGCCCCAGCATTTT. Residues: CASSEILQPQHF.

The sample holds a few counts of this clonotype. CDR3: CASSPSRNEIYEQYF. The CDR3 DNA follows: TGTGCCAGCAGCCCAAGTAGGAATGAAATCTACGAGCAGTACTTC. The chain couples TRBV3-1 to TRBJ2-7; D is uncertain. V gave up 4 bases and J gave up 3 bases, with 16 bases separating them. The CDR3 consists of 15 residues. The germline V gene encodes CDR1 LGHDT and CDR2 YNNKEL (reference sequence).

The chain combines TRBV6-1 with TRBJ2-7, with D possibly matching TRBD2 (6 bases). This CDR3 has 15 residues. V lost 8 bases and J lost 6, with 23 bases in between. CDR1 MNHNS and CDR2 SASEGT come from the germline V gene. The CDR3 region is CASATLGRSPSEQYF. CDR3 DNA sequence: TGTGCCAGCGCAACCCTCGGGAGAAGTCCGAGCGAGCAGTACTTC.

This clonotype was picked up a small number of times. V gene TRBV9 combines with J gene TRBJ1-3, with D hard to call. V was trimmed by 6 bases and J by 1 base, leaving 8 bases between them. Germline loops: CDR1 SGDLS, CDR2 YYNGEE. The CDR3 sequence is 13 residues long. The CDR3 DNA sequence: TGTGCCAGCAACGAAAGGTCTGGAAACACCATATATTTT. Its protein is CASNERSGNTIYF.

The V and J genes are TRBV6-5 and TRBJ2-7, with TRBD2 matching over 9 bases. The CDR3 extends over 14 amino acids. Germline values: CDR1 MNHEY, CDR2 SVGAGI. The junction had 2 bases not matched to a gene; V was cut back by 2 bases and J by 3 bases. CDR3 sequence (DNA): TGTGCCAGCAGTTACGGGACTAGCATCTACGAGCAGTACTTC. Its translation: CASSYGTSIYEQYF.

The V gene is TRBV12-3 or TRBV12-4, the J gene TRBJ2-1; D is perhaps TRBD1 or TRBD2 (5 bases each). Trimming took 7 bases from V and 5 from J, leaving 9 bases between them. This CDR3 comprises 12 residues. The CDR3 DNA reads TGTGCCAGCACGGGACCTGACAATGAGCAGTTCTTC. This codes for CASTGPDNEQFF.

In its sample, this clonotype was seen a few times. The chain is built from TRBV20-1 and TRBJ2-1, with TRBD2 matching over 7 bases. The CDR3 is 16 amino acids. CDR1 and CDR2 from the germline V gene are DFQATT and SNEGSKA (reference sequence). The V gene end was trimmed by 0 bases and the J gene end by 10 bases; junction bases not matched to a gene: 15. The CDR3 is CSARDSSGAATREQFF. CDR3 coding DNA: TGCAGTGCTAGAGATTCGAGCGGGGCCGCTACAAGGGAGCAGTTCTTC.

The J gene is TRBJ2-3, the V gene TRBV12-3 or TRBV12-4, with 7 bases matching TRBD2. CDR3 size: 16 residues. The J segment lost 3 bases and the V segment lost 1 base, leaving 7 bases of the junction unmatched. The chain's CDR3 is CASSLGSSGVTDTQYF. In nucleotides, the CDR3 is TGTGCCAGCAGTTTAGGGTCTAGCGGAGTTACAGATACGCAGTATTTT.

The rearrangement uses TRBV12-5 and TRBJ2-7; 10 bases are a match to TRBD1. Germline assignment: CDR1 LGHNT and CDR2 FRNRAP. V lost 1 base, J lost 5 bases, and 11 bases stayed unmatched. This CDR3 spans 17 amino acids. This CDR3 is CASGLAVLGTGAHEQYF. The CDR3 DNA reads as TGTGCTAGTGGTTTGGCCGTATTAGGGACAGGGGCCCACGAGCAGTACTTC.

This clonotype was seen a handful of times. This sequence joins TRBV29-1 and TRBJ2-2; D perhaps matches TRBD2 (5 bases). The CDR3 covers 13 residues. Germline values: CDR1 SQVTM, CDR2 ANQGSEA. CDR3 in DNA: TGCTGCCACCGGGATCCGAACACCGGGGAGCTGTTTTTT. It encodes CCHRDPNTGELFF.

A few counts support this clonotype. The chain combines TRBV29-1 with TRBJ2-1; 12 bases agree with TRBD2. V shed 6 bases, J shed 4 bases, and the junction held 1 base outside the gene matches. Germline values: CDR1 SQVTM, CDR2 ANQGSEA. This CDR3 has 13 residues. The CDR3 region has the DNA TGCAGCGTGGGGACTAGCGGGTACAATGAGCAGTTCTTC. It codes for CSVGTSGYNEQFF.

The V gene is TRBV20-1, the J gene TRBJ2-1, with 8 bases lining up with TRBD2. Germline V lookup: CDR1 DFQATT, CDR2 SNEGSKA (reference sequence). The CDR3 is made up of 14 amino acids. With V trimmed by 4 bases and J by 4 bases, 6 bases remained unmatched. This CDR3 is CSANPRGGYNEQFF. The CDR3 DNA sequence: TGCAGTGCTAATCCTCGGGGGGGGTACAATGAGCAGTTCTTC.

This chain links TRBV25-1 with TRBJ2-5; a possible D gene is TRBD2 (6 bases). V was clipped by 6 bases and J by 4 bases, with 15 bases between them. The CDR3 covers 14 residues. Germline CDR1 MGHDK, CDR2 SYGVNS. The DNA for the CDR3 is TGTGCCAGCAGATCCCGCGGGAAGGTAGAGACCCAGTACTTC. This sequence encodes CASRSRGKVETQYF.

This chain joins TRBV6-1 and TRBJ2-7, with a weak D call TRBD2 (5 bases). Trimming left V 6 bases short and J 1 base short, with 10 bases between. Germline-derived CDR1 and CDR2 are MNHNS and SASEGT. CDR3 size: 13 residues. This chain's CDR3 is CASRADLSYEQYF. For the CDR3, the DNA is TGTGCCAGCAGAGCGGATTTATCCTACGAGCAGTACTTC.